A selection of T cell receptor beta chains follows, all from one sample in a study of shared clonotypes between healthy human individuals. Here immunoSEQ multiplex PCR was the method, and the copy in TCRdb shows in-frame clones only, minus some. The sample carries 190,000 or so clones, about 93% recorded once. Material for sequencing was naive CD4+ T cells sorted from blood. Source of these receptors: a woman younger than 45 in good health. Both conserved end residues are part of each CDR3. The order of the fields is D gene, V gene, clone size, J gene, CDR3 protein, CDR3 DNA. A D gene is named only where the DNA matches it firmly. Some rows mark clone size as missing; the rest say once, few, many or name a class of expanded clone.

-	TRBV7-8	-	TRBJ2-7	CASSFEWTGRGYEQYF	TGTGCCAGCAGCTTCGAATGGACAGGGAGGGGGTACGAGCAGTACTTC
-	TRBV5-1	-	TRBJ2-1	CASSSQGPPNEQFF	TGCGCCAGCAGCTCACAGGGTCCCCCTAATGAGCAGTTCTTC
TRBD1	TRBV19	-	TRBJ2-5	CASSRQGDETQYF	TGTGCCAGTAGCCGCCAGGGGGACGAGACCCAGTACTTC
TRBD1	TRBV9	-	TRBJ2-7	CASSRGQGAGYEQYF	TGTGCCAGCAGCAGAGGACAGGGGGCTGGGTACGAGCAGTACTTC
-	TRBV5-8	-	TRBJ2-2	CASSLEELGTGELFF	TGTGCCAGCAGCTTGGAAGAGTTAGGCACCGGGGAGCTGTTTTTT
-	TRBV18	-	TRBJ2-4	CASSLSFQSMAKNIQYF	TGTGCCAGCTCCCTCTCCTTCCAGAGCATGGCCAAAAACATTCAGTACTTC
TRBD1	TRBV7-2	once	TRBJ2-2	CASSDPQRQGLDTGELFF	TGTGCCAGCAGCGACCCCCAACGACAGGGGTTAGACACCGGGGAGCTGTTTTTT
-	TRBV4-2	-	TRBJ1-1	CASSQPENTEAFF	TGTGCCAGCAGCCAACCGGAGAACACTGAAGCTTTCTTT
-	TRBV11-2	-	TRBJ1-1	CASTTRKNTEAFF	TGTGCCAGCACCACGCGGAAGAACACTGAAGCTTTCTTT
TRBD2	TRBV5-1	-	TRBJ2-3	CASSVGWGLAGVDTQYF	TGCGCCAGCAGCGTCGGTTGGGGACTAGCGGGAGTAGATACGCAGTATTTT
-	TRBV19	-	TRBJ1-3	CASSTGLFGNTIYF	TGTGCCAGTAGTACAGGGCTATTTGGAAACACCATATATTTT
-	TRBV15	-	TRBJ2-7	CATSGRDISYEQYF	TGTGCCACCAGCGGCCGGGACATCTCCTACGAGCAGTACTTC
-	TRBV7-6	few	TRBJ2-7	CASSQLPGLTYEQYF	TGTGCCAGCAGCCAATTACCGGGTCTGACCTACGAGCAGTACTTC
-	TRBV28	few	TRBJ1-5	CATAVRVEPQHF	TGTGCCACAGCTGTCCGTGTGGAGCCCCAGCATTTT
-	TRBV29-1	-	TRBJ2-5	CSVAGSETQYF	TGCAGCGTTGCGGGGAGCGAGACCCAGTACTTC
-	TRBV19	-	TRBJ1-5	CASSKTPSKRNQPQHF	TGTGCCAGTAGTAAAACCCCATCAAAGAGGAATCAGCCCCAGCATTTT
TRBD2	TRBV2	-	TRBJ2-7	CASSDGASGSYEQYF	TGTGCCAGCAGCGATGGGGCTAGCGGGAGTTACGAGCAGTACTTC
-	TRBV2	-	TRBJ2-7	CASSSGSGSYEQYF	TGTGCCAGTTCGAGCGGGTCGGGGTCCTACGAGCAGTACTTC
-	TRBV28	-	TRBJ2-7	CASSSSSYEQYF	TGTGCCAGCAGCTCGAGCTCCTACGAGCAGTACTTC
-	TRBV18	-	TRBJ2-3	CASSPPGVYGRTDTQYF	TGTGCCAGCTCACCACCGGGAGTATATGGCCGCACAGATACGCAGTATTTT
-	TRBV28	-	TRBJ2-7	CASSPEHEPPYEQYF	TGTGCCAGCAGTCCAGAACACGAACCCCCCTACGAGCAGTACTTC
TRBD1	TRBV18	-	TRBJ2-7	CASSAPGTGGDPEQYF	TGTGCCAGCTCAGCCCCCGGGACAGGGGGGGACCCCGAGCAGTACTTC
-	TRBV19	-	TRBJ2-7	CASTPRGGGTYEQYF	TGTGCCAGTACCCCACGGGGCGGAGGAACCTACGAGCAGTACTTC
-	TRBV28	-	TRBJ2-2	CASSGDTGELFF	TGTGCCAGCAGTGGCGACACCGGGGAGCTGTTTTTT
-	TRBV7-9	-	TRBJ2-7	CASSLRGGDSYEQYF	TGTGCCAGCAGCCTAAGAGGAGGAGACTCCTACGAGCAGTACTTC
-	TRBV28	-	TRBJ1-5	CASSLSHLWSGDQPQHF	TGTGCCAGCAGTTTATCTCATTTGTGGTCAGGGGATCAGCCCCAGCATTTT
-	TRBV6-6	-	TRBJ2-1	CASSYVTTGGNEQFF	TGTGCCAGCAGTTACGTGACGACTGGAGGGAATGAGCAGTTCTTC
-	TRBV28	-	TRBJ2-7	CASSFRLSNEQYF	TGTGCCAGCAGTTTCCGCTTATCCAACGAGCAGTACTTC
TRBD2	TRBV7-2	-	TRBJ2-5	CASSTSGLGEQYF	TGTGCCAGCAGCACTAGCGGGCTGGGGGAGCAGTACTTC
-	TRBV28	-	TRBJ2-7	CASSSPFRVGEQYF	TGTGCCAGCAGTTCCCCCTTCCGTGTTGGCGAGCAGTACTTC
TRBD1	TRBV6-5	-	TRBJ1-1	CASSLNTGGRTEAFF	TGTGCCAGCAGTTTAAACACAGGGGGCCGGACTGAAGCTTTCTTT
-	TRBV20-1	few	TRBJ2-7	CSAEGLHEQYF	TGCAGTGCCGAGGGGCTCCACGAGCAGTACTTC
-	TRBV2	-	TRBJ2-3	CASSEEGVYKTSTDTQYF	TGTGCCAGCAGTGAGGAGGGAGTATATAAGACTAGCACAGATACGCAGTATTTT
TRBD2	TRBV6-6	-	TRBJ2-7	CASSYPLAGSSYEQYF	TGTGCCAGCAGTTACCCACTAGCGGGTAGCTCCTACGAGCAGTACTTC
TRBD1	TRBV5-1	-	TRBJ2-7	CASSLPGQISEQYF	TGCGCCAGCAGCTTGCCGGGACAGATCTCCGAGCAGTACTTC
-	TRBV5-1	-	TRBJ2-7	CASSFEGYEQYF	TGCGCCAGCAGCTTTGAGGGCTACGAGCAGTACTTC
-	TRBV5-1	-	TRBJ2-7	CASSQGTDYEQYF	TGCGCCAGCAGCCAGGGGACGGACTACGAGCAGTACTTC
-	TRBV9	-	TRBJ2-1	CASSPGTEVPVF	TGTGCCAGCAGCCCGGGAACGGAGGTACCGGTCTTC
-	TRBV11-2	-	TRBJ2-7	CASSFQGGLEQYF	TGTGCCAGCAGCTTTCAGGGGGGACTCGAGCAGTACTTC
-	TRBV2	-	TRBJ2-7	CASSEQRNYEQYF	TGTGCCAGCAGTGAACAGCGGAACTACGAGCAGTACTTC
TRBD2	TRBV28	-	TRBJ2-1	CASSEVTLLAGVSYNEQFF	TGTGCCAGCAGTGAAGTCACCTTACTAGCGGGAGTCTCCTACAATGAGCAGTTCTTC